This T cell receptor beta chain was recorded in a study of shared clonotypes between healthy human individuals. Method: immunoSEQ multiplex PCR; TCRdb's copy keeps in-frame clones and lacks some. The sample includes some 2.1 million clones, about 95% of them seen just once. Cells designated naive CD8 were CD45RO-negative and were positively selected for CCR7, with terminally differentiated effector memory CD45RA+ cells excluded. Healthy and HIV-negative, the adult donors had no recent acute infections or vaccinations. Nashville, Tennessee was home to all donors, each a Caucasian adult. Study-wide findings and caveats: Clonotypes which were not shared had lower generation probabilities than clonotypes that all four donors shared.

The CDR3 contains 15 residues. J gave up 4 bases and V 1 base, and 9 bases lay outside the gene matches. The germline CDR1 and CDR2 sequences are GTSNPN and SVGIG (reference sequence). Concerning this clone itself: As yet, its antigen is unknown.

This TCR was sampled from a young man in good health. The chain joins TRBV30 to TRBJ2-7; 8 bases fit TRBD2. The source material was naive CD8+ T cells sorted from blood. The CDR3 DNA sequence: TGTGCCTGGAGTGGTGAAGCGGGAGTACCGTACGAGCAGTACTTC. Translating it yields CAWSGEAGVPYEQYF. Full variable domain (outside the CDR3, taken from reference TRBV30 and TRBJ2-7): SQTIHQWPATLVQPVGSPLSLECTVEGTSNPNLYWYRQAAGRGLQLLFYSVGIGQISSEVPQNLSASRPQDRQFILSSKKLLLSDSGFYLCAWSGEAGVPYEQYFGPGTRLTVT.